This entry lists 13 T cell receptor beta chains sequenced from one sample in a study of breast tumors, draining lymph nodes, adjacent tissues (dated by TCRdb to the mid-2010s). The library was generated by multiplex PCR. TCRdb records Illumina HiSeq 2000 as the sequencer. In TCRdb, the public reads were trimmed at Q25 with fastp and aligned with MiXCR, with productive beta chains retained. Each CDR3 protein appears once, grouped with its most common genes and DNA. The sample table shows over 60,000 distinct CDR3 sequences, and approximately 47% are seen once. The top ten hold approximately 8.7% of the sample. Sequencing input: breast tumor tissue. The receptors here all came from a female donor with breast cancer. Some clones in this sample may be carry-over from other donors' samples.

This clonotype showed up many times. CDR3 sequence reads: CAISDPGVTDTQYF. In DNA form, the CDR3 reads TGTGCCATCAGTGACCCGGGGGTCACAGATACGCAGTATTTT. The chain joins TRBV10-3 to TRBJ2-3; perhaps TRBD2 as D (6 bases). Germline lookup yields CDR1 ENHRY and CDR2 SYGVKD. V gave up 3 bases and J gave up 2 bases, with 9 bases separating them. The CDR3 length is 14 residues.

V and J are TRBV19 and TRBJ2-2, with TRBD2 identical over 11 bases. With 3 bases clipped from V and 1 base from J, the junction kept 4 bases outside the gene matches. Germline V CDR1 and CDR2: LNHDA, SQIVND (reference sequence). CDR3 length: 17 amino acids. The CDR3 DNA reads as TGTGCCAGTAGTATTTACGGGACTAGCGGGAACACCGGGGAGCTGTTTTTT. Its translation: CASSIYGTSGNTGELFF.

Points on this clonotype: A clone one base away is much larger, so this may be a read error. The chain recombines TRBV6-5 with TRBJ1-2, with D perhaps TRBD1 (6 bases). Germline V gives CDR1 MNHEY, CDR2 SVGAGI. The CDR3 consists of 15 residues. CDR3 sequence (DNA): TGTGTCAGCAGTCCGGATTATGACAGGAGCTATGGCTACACCTTC. Its translation: CVSSPDYDRSYGYTF.

This clonotype has at least ten counts. The gene calls are TRBV20-1 and TRBJ2-1; D unresolved. Trimming stripped 4 bases from V and 4 bases from J, with 17 bases between. Germline CDR1 is DFQATT and CDR2 is SNEGSKA (reference sequence). The CDR3 loop spans 15 amino acids. CDR3 sequence reads: CSAKDGPWGYNEQFF. The CDR3 DNA is TGCAGTGCTAAGGACGGCCCTTGGGGTTACAATGAGCAGTTCTTC.

The chain couples TRBV19 to TRBJ1-6, with D possibly TRBD1 on 6 matching bases. This CDR3 is built from 17 residues. Looked up from germline, CDR1 is LNHDA and CDR2 is SQIVND (reference sequence). The ends were cut back, 3 bases at V and 8 bases at J, with 20 bases in the middle. The chain's CDR3 is CASSIVGGTAGDSPLHF. As DNA, the CDR3 is TGTGCCAGTAGTATTGTCGGGGGCACGGCCGGGGATTCACCCCTCCACTTT.

For this clonotype: A much larger clone sits a single nucleotide away, making a read error possible. V and J are TRBV19 and TRBJ1-1; 8 bases are a match to TRBD1. Germline-derived CDR1 and CDR2 are LNHDA and SQIVND (reference sequence). This CDR3 has 12 amino acids. The CDR3 DNA reads as TGTGCCAGTAGTCTGGGACAGGATGAAGCTTCCTTT. This sequence encodes CASSLGQDEASF.

This clonotype was seen repeatedly, ten times or more. This chain uses TRBV7-2 with TRBJ1-5; D is unclear. CDR3 length equals 12 residues. V was shortened by 8 bases and J by 4 bases, with 9 bases between the two germline ends. In germline, CDR1 is SGHTA, CDR2 FQGNSA. For the CDR3, the DNA is TGTGCCAGCGCTAAAGGGAATCAGCCCCAGCATTTT. It encodes CASAKGNQPQHF.

The chain joins TRBV15 to TRBJ1-1, with 11 bases identical to TRBD1. The V gene's germline CDR1 is LNHNV and CDR2 YYDKDF (reference sequence). This CDR3 spans 14 amino acids. V lost 5 bases and J lost 4; bases outside the gene matches: 3. The CDR3 region has the DNA TGTGCCACCAGCGGGACAGGGGGGATCACTGAAGCTTTCTTT. This codes for CATSGTGGITEAFF.

The V call is TRBV24-1, the J call TRBJ2-5, with D perhaps TRBD1 (5 bases). The germline V and J ends were trimmed by 7 bases and 3 bases, with 11 bases remaining between them. Germline V gives CDR1 KGHDR, CDR2 SFDVKD. The CDR3 sequence is 13 residues long. This CDR3 reads CATRDLREETQYF. DNA for the CDR3: TGTGCCACCAGAGATCTCAGGGAAGAGACCCAGTACTTC.

The rearrangement uses TRBV13 and TRBJ2-1; D remains ambiguous. The V end was cut by 0 bases, the J end by 5 bases, with 11 bases between. CDR3 size: 15 residues. Looked up from germline, CDR1 is PRHDT and CDR2 is FYEKMQ (reference sequence). As DNA, the CDR3 is TGTGCCAGCAGCTTAGGGCCCAACCACAACAATGAGCAGTTCTTC. Encoded protein: CASSLGPNHNNEQFF.

About this clonotype: Without the conserved terminal phenylalanine or tryptophan, this CDR3 likely stems from a read error. The DNA is left out, because the CDR3 cannot be placed on it with certainty; the CDR3 is given as TCRdb lists it. V and J are TRBV9 and TRBJ2-5; TRBD1 is the table's D call and was not checked against the DNA. From germline, CDR1 is SGDLS and CDR2 YYNGEE. Inclusive of both ends, the CDR3 amounts to 11 amino acids. The CDR3 sequence: CASSVVGGANT.

This rearrangement joins TRBV6-5 to TRBJ1-6; no reliable D call. This CDR3 has 15 amino acids. Germline CDR1 MNHEY, CDR2 SVGAGI. The V gene lost 5 bases and the J gene lost 4 bases, with 12 bases spanning the gap. DNA of the CDR3: TGTGCCAGCAGTAACGAGAGGGCGTATAATTCACCCCTCCACTTT. Its translation is CASSNERAYNSPLHF.

The chain couples TRBV6-6 to TRBJ2-7, with D unresolved. This CDR3 has 11 residues. CDR1 and CDR2 from the germline V gene are MNHNY and SVGAGI (reference sequence). V lost 11 bases, J lost 3 bases, and 11 bases lay in between. The CDR3: CASSLCYEQYF. The CDR3 nucleotides read TGTGCCTCAAGTCTATGCTACGAGCAGTACTTC.